The 13 T cell receptor beta chains below were found in one sample sequenced in a study of blood T cells in healthy people across ages. A second about 6 to 12 cycle PCR used barcoded and J-beta primers. TCRdb redid the calling of the 5' RACE reads with MiXCR, one entry per CDR3 protein. The repertoire has 600,000 or so distinct CDR3 sequences, about 30% of them found once; the top ten carry around a sixth. The source material was blood. The receptors come from a woman older than 75 in good health.

This clonotype was seen just once. V and J are TRBV5-1 and TRBJ2-5; D perhaps matches TRBD2 (6 bases). Germline CDR1 and CDR2: SGHRS and YFSETQ. The CDR3 loop spans 15 amino acids. The V end was cut by 1 base, the J end by 4 bases, with 14 bases between. The CDR3 DNA sequence: TGCGCCAGCAGCTTGCTAGCGAAGTCGGGAGAGACCCAGTACTTC. Protein product: CASSLLAKSGETQYF.

This clonotype has only a few counts. J is TRBJ2-7 and V is TRBV5-1; 9 bases are shared with TRBD2. The CDR3 is 14 amino acids. The germline V gene has CDR1 SGHRS and CDR2 YFSETQ. Unmatched junction bases numbered 7, after V lost 4 bases and J lost 5 bases. In DNA, the CDR3 is TGCGCCAGCAGCCCCCGGACTAGCGAAGACGAGCAGTACTTC. Protein product: CASSPRTSEDEQYF.

This clonotype was observed at least ten times. This chain connects TRBV9 to TRBJ2-7; possibly TRBD1 or TRBD2 for D (5 bases each). V was pared by 4 bases and J by 0 bases, with 14 bases between. Germline-derived CDR1 and CDR2 are SGDLS and YYNGEE. The CDR3 is 15 amino acids. The CDR3 DNA reads as TGTGCCAGCAGCCCCGGGATCGGGGCCTCCTACGAGCAGTACTTC. This encodes CASSPGIGASYEQYF.

As concerns this clonotype: A much larger clone lies one base from this, so it may be a read error. V is TRBV7-2 and J is TRBJ2-5; 9 nucleotides line up with TRBD2. The CDR3 is 16 amino acids. The trim removed 8 bases at V and 2 bases at J, leaving 12 bases unmatched. Germline V CDR1 and CDR2: SGHTA, FQGNSA. CDR3 nucleotides: TGTGCCAGCGGCCCCCGACTAGCGGATTCACAAGAGACCCAGTACTTC. This sequence encodes CASGPRLADSQETQYF.

This clonotype was seen at least ten times. The chain couples TRBV12-3 or TRBV12-4 to TRBJ2-3; 10 bases map to TRBD2. The CDR3 extends over 15 amino acids. Germline trimming cut 5 bases from V and 2 bases from J; bases unmatched to any gene: 4. The CDR3: CASSPSGGITDTQYF. CDR3 sequence (DNA): TGTGCCAGCAGTCCTAGCGGGGGAATCACAGATACGCAGTATTTT.

In its sample, this clonotype was seen a few times. A much larger clone is a single base away; this may be a read error. J is TRBJ1-5 and V is TRBV2; 7 bases are a match to TRBD1. The germline V gene has CDR1 SNHLY and CDR2 FYNNEI. Trimming took 6 bases from V and 1 from J; bases not matched to a gene: 6. This CDR3 contains 15 residues. This CDR3 reads CASSLTGKSNQPQHF. CDR3 in DNA: TGTGCCAGCAGCTTGACAGGGAAGAGCAATCAGCCCCAGCATTTT. The full variable domain, with the rest looked up from reference TRBV2 and TRBJ1-5, is EPEVTQTPSHQVTQMGQEVILRCVPISNHLYFYWYRQILGQKVEFLVSFYNNEISEKSEIFDDQFSVERPDGSNFTLKIRSTKLEDSAMYFCASSLTGKSNQPQHFGDGTRLSIL.

The chain uses TRBV4-1 and TRBJ2-7; the D is unclear. Germline CDR1 MGHRA, CDR2 YSYEKL. This CDR3 contains 13 residues. The ends were cut back, 0 bases at V and 7 bases at J, with 10 bases in the middle. The CDR3 nucleotides are TGCGCCAGCAGCCAAGATGGCCCCCTGGAGCAGTACTTC. It yields the protein CASSQDGPLEQYF.

This clonotype was observed once. The gene calls are TRBV4-2 and TRBJ1-1, with a weak D call TRBD1 (5 bases). Trimming pared 3 bases from V and 1 base from J, leaving 12 bases between. The CDR3 runs to 15 residues. Germline CDR1 reads LGHNA; CDR2 reads YNFKEQ. CDR3 loop: CASSQTGRPNTEAFF. The CDR3 DNA sequence: TGTGCCAGCAGCCAGACGGGACGGCCGAACACTGAAGCTTTCTTT.

The table lists this clonotype with many counts. This chain uses TRBV18 with TRBJ2-1; TRBD1 matches 10 bases. CDR3 length equals 16 residues. Germline CDR1 KGHSH, CDR2 LQKENI. V gave up 1 base and J gave up 2 bases; unmatched junction bases: 2. CDR3 sequence: CASSPLGQGTYNEQFF. The CDR3 nucleotides are TGTGCCAGCTCACCACTGGGACAGGGGACCTACAATGAGCAGTTCTTC.

This clonotype was detected ten times or more. This chain uses TRBV7-3 with TRBJ2-1; 11 bases are shared with TRBD2. The CDR3 length is 16 residues. V was clipped by 4 bases and J by 7 bases; unmatched bases: 9. The germline V gene has CDR1 SGHTA and CDR2 FQGTGA. Here the CDR3 reads CASSSMLAGGLNEQFF. DNA of the CDR3: TGTGCCAGCAGCTCGATGCTAGCGGGGGGATTAAATGAGCAGTTCTTC.

This clonotype showed up just a few times. The chain has TRBV6-2 or TRBV6-3 and TRBJ1-5; D unclear. V was cut by 8 bases and J by 2 bases, with 10 bases left in between. The germline V gene encodes CDR1 MNHEY and CDR2 SVGEGT. There are 13 residues in the CDR3. The CDR3 protein is CASESNGNQPQHF. The CDR3 nucleotides are TGTGCCAGCGAATCAAATGGCAATCAGCCCCAGCATTTT.

This clonotype was observed many times. The chain is built from TRBV3-1 and TRBJ1-2; tentatively, D is TRBD1 (5 bases). Germline CDR1 reads LGHDT; CDR2 reads YNNKEL (reference sequence). V lost 2 bases and J 0 bases, leaving 10 bases between the germline ends. This CDR3 spans 15 amino acids. This chain's CDR3 is CASSQRQTSNYGYTF. CDR3 coding DNA: TGTGCCAGCAGCCAAAGACAGACCTCTAACTATGGCTACACCTTC.

V gene TRBV7-2 combines with J gene TRBJ2-3; 9 nucleotides match TRBD2. Germline values: CDR1 SGHTA, CDR2 FQGNSA. The CDR3 spans 16 residues. Trimming took 5 bases from V and 6 from J; bases not matched to a gene: 12. CDR3 residues: CASSTDSGGLVDTQYF. The DNA for the CDR3 is TGTGCCAGCAGCACAGATAGCGGGGGACTGGTCGATACGCAGTATTTT.